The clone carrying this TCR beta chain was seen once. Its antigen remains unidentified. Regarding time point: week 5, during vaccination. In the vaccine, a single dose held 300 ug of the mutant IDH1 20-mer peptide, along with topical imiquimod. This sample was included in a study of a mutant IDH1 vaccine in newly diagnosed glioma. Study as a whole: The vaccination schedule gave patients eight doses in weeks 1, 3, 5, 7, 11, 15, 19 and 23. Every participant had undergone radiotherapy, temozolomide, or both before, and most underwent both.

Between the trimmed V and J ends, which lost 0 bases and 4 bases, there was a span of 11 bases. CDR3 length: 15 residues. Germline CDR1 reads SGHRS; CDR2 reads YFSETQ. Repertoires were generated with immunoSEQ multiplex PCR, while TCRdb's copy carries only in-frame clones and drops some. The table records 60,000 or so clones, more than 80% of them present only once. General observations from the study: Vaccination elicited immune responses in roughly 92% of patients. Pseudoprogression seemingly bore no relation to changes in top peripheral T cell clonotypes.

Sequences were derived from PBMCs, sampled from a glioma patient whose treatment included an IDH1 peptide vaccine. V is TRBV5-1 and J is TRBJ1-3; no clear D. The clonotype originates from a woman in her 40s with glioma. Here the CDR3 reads CASSLAEGFGNTIYF. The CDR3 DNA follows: TGCGCCAGCAGCTTGGCCGAGGGTTTCGGAAACACCATATATTTT.